The rows below give T cell receptor beta chains drawn from one sample of a study of shared clonotypes between healthy human individuals. Clones were sequenced by immunoSEQ multiplex PCR, and TCRdb holds only the in-frame ones, with some missing. The repertoire holds about 2.2 million clones, 93% seen once, with more than 1.5% in the top ten. Sequencing was done on a sample of naive CD8+ T cells from PBMCs. Every receptor here comes from a man aged 18 to 29 in good health. Some clones in this sample may be carry-over from other donors' samples. CDR3s include the opening cysteine and the closing phenylalanine or tryptophan. A D gene is named only where the DNA matches it firmly. Rows give clone size only sometimes, using once, few, many, or a class for an expanded clone.

j_call: TRBJ1-1; d_call: -; clone_size: -; v_call: TRBV7-6; cdr3_aa: CASRDRTDTEAFF; cdr3_nt: TGTGCCAGCAGAGATAGGACAGACACTGAAGCTTTCTTT
j_call: TRBJ2-5; d_call: -; clone_size: once; v_call: TRBV7-9; cdr3_aa: CASSFPAETQYF; cdr3_nt: TGTGCCAGCAGCTTCCCAGCTGAGACCCAGTACTTC
j_call: TRBJ2-5; d_call: -; clone_size: -; v_call: TRBV21-1; cdr3_aa: CASAHDRGREETQYF; cdr3_nt: TGTGCCAGCGCCCACGATAGGGGCAGGGAAGAGACCCAGTACTTC
j_call: TRBJ2-5; d_call: TRBD1; clone_size: -; v_call: TRBV5-1; cdr3_aa: CASSLWDSYQETQYF; cdr3_nt: TGCGCCAGCAGCCTATGGGACAGTTACCAAGAGACCCAGTACTTC
j_call: TRBJ1-5; d_call: TRBD1; clone_size: -; v_call: TRBV6-6; cdr3_aa: CASTSGGSNQPQHF; cdr3_nt: TGTGCCAGCACCTCAGGGGGTAGCAATCAGCCCCAGCATTTT
j_call: TRBJ1-2; d_call: -; clone_size: once; v_call: TRBV28; cdr3_aa: CASSSRQIANYGYTF; cdr3_nt: TGTGCCAGCAGTTCCCGACAGATCGCTAACTATGGCTACACCTTC
j_call: TRBJ2-1; d_call: TRBD1; clone_size: -; v_call: TRBV27; cdr3_aa: CASSLDRGNEQFF; cdr3_nt: TGTGCCAGCAGTTTGGACAGGGGCAATGAGCAGTTCTTC
j_call: TRBJ2-1; d_call: -; clone_size: -; v_call: TRBV7-2; cdr3_aa: CASSSPLGYLYNEQFF; cdr3_nt: TGTGCCAGCAGCTCACCACTAGGTTATCTCTACAATGAGCAGTTCTTC
j_call: TRBJ1-2; d_call: -; clone_size: once; v_call: TRBV10-2; cdr3_aa: CASSEDLGGADGYTF; cdr3_nt: TGCGCCAGCAGTGAGGACCTTGGGGGGGCGGATGGCTACACCTTC
j_call: TRBJ2-5; d_call: -; clone_size: -; v_call: TRBV7-6; cdr3_aa: CASSLAGETQYF; cdr3_nt: TGTGCCAGCAGCTTAGCCGGAGAGACCCAGTACTTC
j_call: TRBJ2-5; d_call: -; clone_size: -; v_call: TRBV5-1; cdr3_aa: CASSLFLETQYF; cdr3_nt: TGCGCCAGCAGCTTGTTTCTAGAGACCCAGTACTTC
j_call: TRBJ2-1; d_call: TRBD1; clone_size: -; v_call: TRBV27; cdr3_aa: CASSLQGQGNNEQFF; cdr3_nt: TGTGCCAGCAGTTTACAGGGACAGGGGAACAATGAGCAGTTCTTC
j_call: TRBJ1-5; d_call: -; clone_size: -; v_call: TRBV2; cdr3_aa: CASQGQKVLVYQPQHF; cdr3_nt: TGTGCCAGCCAGGGACAAAAAGTTCTGGTATACCAGCCCCAGCATTTT
j_call: TRBJ1-1; d_call: -; clone_size: -; v_call: TRBV28; cdr3_aa: CASSPINRLTNTEAFF; cdr3_nt: TGTGCCAGCAGCCCCATTAACCGACTGACGAACACTGAAGCTTTCTTT
j_call: TRBJ2-7; d_call: -; clone_size: -; v_call: TRBV16; cdr3_aa: CASSRGGEQYF; cdr3_nt: TGTGCCAGCAGCCGTGGTGGCGAGCAGTACTTC
j_call: TRBJ2-4; d_call: -; clone_size: -; v_call: TRBV4-3; cdr3_aa: CASSQDVGGIQYF; cdr3_nt: TGCGCCAGCAGCCAAGATGTTGGCGGCATTCAGTACTTC
j_call: TRBJ2-7; d_call: -; clone_size: -; v_call: TRBV7-9; cdr3_aa: CASSLSRGPLTNNYEQYF; cdr3_nt: TGTGCCAGCAGCTTATCGCGAGGGCCCTTAACCAACAACTACGAGCAGTACTTC
j_call: TRBJ2-7; d_call: -; clone_size: -; v_call: TRBV11-2; cdr3_aa: CASSFTNTGTPLRQYF; cdr3_nt: TGTGCCAGCAGCTTCACAAATACCGGGACCCCTCTTAGGCAGTACTTC
j_call: TRBJ2-1; d_call: -; clone_size: -; v_call: TRBV27; cdr3_aa: CASTPLGGAYNEQFF; cdr3_nt: TGTGCCAGCACCCCCTTAGGGGGAGCATACAATGAGCAGTTCTTC
j_call: TRBJ2-1; d_call: TRBD2; clone_size: -; v_call: TRBV4-3; cdr3_aa: CASSQDSGSSYNEQFF; cdr3_nt: TGCGCCAGCAGCCAAGATAGCGGGAGCTCCTACAATGAGCAGTTCTTC
j_call: TRBJ2-7; d_call: -; clone_size: -; v_call: TRBV28; cdr3_aa: CASRGTGESHEQYF; cdr3_nt: TGTGCCAGCAGGGGAACGGGGGAGTCCCACGAGCAGTACTTC
j_call: TRBJ1-2; d_call: -; clone_size: -; v_call: TRBV30; cdr3_aa: CAWSVPAKGYGYTF; cdr3_nt: TGTGCCTGGAGTGTACCCGCGAAGGGCTATGGCTACACCTTC
j_call: TRBJ1-1; d_call: -; clone_size: few; v_call: TRBV20-1; cdr3_aa: CSAHSNTEAFF; cdr3_nt: TGCAGTGCCCACTCCAACACTGAAGCTTTCTTT
j_call: TRBJ2-3; d_call: -; clone_size: -; v_call: TRBV18; cdr3_aa: CASSLGDSRTDTQYF; cdr3_nt: TGTGCCAGCTCTCTGGGGGACTCACGCACAGATACGCAGTATTTT
j_call: TRBJ1-1; d_call: -; clone_size: -; v_call: TRBV27; cdr3_aa: CASSTTRGHDTEAFF; cdr3_nt: TGTGCCAGCAGTACGACCCGGGGCCATGACACTGAAGCTTTCTTT
j_call: TRBJ2-3; d_call: -; clone_size: -; v_call: TRBV29-1; cdr3_aa: CSPRKDTQYF; cdr3_nt: TGCAGCCCCCGGAAAGATACGCAGTATTTT
j_call: TRBJ1-1; d_call: -; clone_size: -; v_call: TRBV2; cdr3_aa: CASAGYTEAFF; cdr3_nt: TGTGCCAGCGCGGGATACACTGAAGCTTTCTTT
j_call: TRBJ1-2; d_call: -; clone_size: -; v_call: TRBV6-5; cdr3_aa: CASSYSEGVYGYTF; cdr3_nt: TGTGCCAGCAGTTACTCGGAGGGCGTCTATGGCTACACCTTC
j_call: TRBJ2-3; d_call: -; clone_size: -; v_call: TRBV27; cdr3_aa: CASSFVGAPSTDTQYF; cdr3_nt: TGTGCCAGCAGTTTTGTAGGGGCCCCTAGCACAGATACGCAGTATTTT
j_call: TRBJ1-4; d_call: -; clone_size: once; v_call: TRBV7-8; cdr3_aa: CASSFGQGTNEKLFF; cdr3_nt: TGTGCCAGCAGCTTCGGGCAGGGGACTAATGAAAAACTGTTTTTT
j_call: TRBJ2-1; d_call: TRBD2; clone_size: -; v_call: TRBV7-3; cdr3_aa: CASSHPRQEPGLADPNEQFF; cdr3_nt: TGTGCCAGCAGCCATCCCAGACAGGAGCCGGGACTAGCGGACCCCAATGAGCAGTTCTTC
j_call: TRBJ1-2; d_call: TRBD1; clone_size: -; v_call: TRBV29-1; cdr3_aa: CSVDLRSGTGRYGYTF; cdr3_nt: TGCAGCGTTGACCTACGGTCCGGGACAGGACGCTATGGCTACACCTTC
j_call: TRBJ2-7; d_call: -; clone_size: -; v_call: TRBV2; cdr3_aa: CASREGTSSTEQYF; cdr3_nt: TGTGCCAGCAGGGAGGGGACTTCCTCCACCGAGCAGTACTTC
j_call: TRBJ1-2; d_call: -; clone_size: -; v_call: TRBV6-5; cdr3_aa: CASSSLEGRGYGYTF; cdr3_nt: TGTGCCAGCAGTTCCCTCGAGGGGCGCGGCTATGGCTACACCTTC
j_call: TRBJ1-2; d_call: -; clone_size: -; v_call: TRBV5-6; cdr3_aa: CASSWGGSALSGYTF; cdr3_nt: TGTGCCAGCAGCTGGGGAGGGAGTGCCCTATCTGGCTACACCTTC
j_call: TRBJ2-7; d_call: -; clone_size: -; v_call: TRBV21-1; cdr3_aa: CASSYNRAPLYEQYF; cdr3_nt: TGTGCCAGCAGCTATAACAGGGCCCCCCTCTACGAGCAGTACTTC
j_call: TRBJ1-1; d_call: -; clone_size: -; v_call: TRBV28; cdr3_aa: CASLPAGYTEAFF; cdr3_nt: TGTGCCAGCCTCCCAGCAGGGTATACTGAAGCTTTCTTT
j_call: TRBJ2-3; d_call: TRBD1; clone_size: -; v_call: TRBV9; cdr3_aa: CASSDEGAEDTQYF; cdr3_nt: TGTGCCAGCAGCGACGAGGGGGCCGAAGATACGCAGTATTTT
j_call: TRBJ1-2; d_call: -; clone_size: -; v_call: TRBV4-2; cdr3_aa: CASSSLGMSGYTF; cdr3_nt: TGTGCCAGCAGCTCATTAGGGATGTCTGGCTACACCTTC
j_call: TRBJ1-1; d_call: -; clone_size: -; v_call: TRBV28; cdr3_aa: CASTLGANTEAFF; cdr3_nt: TGTGCCAGCACCCTAGGGGCGAACACTGAAGCTTTCTTT